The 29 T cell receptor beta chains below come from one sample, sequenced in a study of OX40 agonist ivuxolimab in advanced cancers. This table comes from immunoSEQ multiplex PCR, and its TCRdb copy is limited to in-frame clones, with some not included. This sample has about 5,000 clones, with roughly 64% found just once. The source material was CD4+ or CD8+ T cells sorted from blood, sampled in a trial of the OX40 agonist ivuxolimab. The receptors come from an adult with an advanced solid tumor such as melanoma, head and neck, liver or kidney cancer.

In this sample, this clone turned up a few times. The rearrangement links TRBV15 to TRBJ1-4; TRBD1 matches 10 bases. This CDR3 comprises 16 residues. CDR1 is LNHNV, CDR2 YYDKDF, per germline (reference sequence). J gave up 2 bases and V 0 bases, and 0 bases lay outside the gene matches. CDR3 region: CATSREGQGTNEKLFF. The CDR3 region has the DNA TGTGCCACCAGCAGAGAGGGACAGGGGACTAATGAAAAACTGTTTTTT.

CDR3 region: CASSLGQLSNTEAFF. The DNA for the CDR3 is TGCGCCAGCAGCTTGGGACAGCTAAGTAACACTGAAGCTTTCTTT. J is TRBJ1-1 and V is TRBV5-1; tentative D call: TRBD1 (5 bases). V was shortened by 0 bases and J by 2 bases, with 11 bases between the two germline ends. The CDR3 is 15 residues long. The germline V gene encodes CDR1 SGHRS and CDR2 YFSETQ.

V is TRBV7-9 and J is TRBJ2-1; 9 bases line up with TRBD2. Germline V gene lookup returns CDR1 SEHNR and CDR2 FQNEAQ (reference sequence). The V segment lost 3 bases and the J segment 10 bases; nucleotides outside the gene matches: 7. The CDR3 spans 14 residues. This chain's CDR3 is CASSFRLAALEQFF. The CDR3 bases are TGTGCCAGCAGCTTCCGACTAGCGGCCCTAGAGCAGTTCTTC.

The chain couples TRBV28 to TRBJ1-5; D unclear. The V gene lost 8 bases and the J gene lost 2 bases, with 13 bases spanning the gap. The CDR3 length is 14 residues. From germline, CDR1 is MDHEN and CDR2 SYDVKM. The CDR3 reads CASRRPWGNQPQHF. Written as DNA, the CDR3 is TGTGCCAGCCGCCGACCCTGGGGCAATCAGCCCCAGCATTTT.

Here the CDR3 reads CASSQKGQGGWDEQFF. The DNA for the CDR3 is TGCGCCAGCAGCCAGAAGGGACAGGGCGGTTGGGATGAGCAGTTCTTC. The gene calls are TRBV4-1 and TRBJ2-1; the match to TRBD1 covers 9 bases. V dropped 3 bases and J dropped 8; count of bases not matched to a gene: 11. The CDR3 totals 16 residues. CDR1 is MGHRA, CDR2 YSYEKL, per germline.

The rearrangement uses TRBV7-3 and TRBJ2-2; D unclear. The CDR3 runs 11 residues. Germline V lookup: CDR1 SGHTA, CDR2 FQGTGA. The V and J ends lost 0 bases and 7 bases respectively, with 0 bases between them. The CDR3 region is CASSLTGELFF. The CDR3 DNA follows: TGTGCCAGCAGCTTAACCGGGGAGCTGTTTTTT.

Here the CDR3 reads CASGRWSSELFF. In nucleotides, the CDR3 is TGTGCCAGCGGCCGGTGGTCTTCTGAACTGTTTTTT. The chain links TRBV27 to TRBJ1-4; D unresolved. V shed 8 bases and J shed 12 bases, with 16 bases lying between them. Germline V gene sequence: CDR1 MNHEY, CDR2 SMNVEV (reference sequence). This CDR3 region has 12 residues.

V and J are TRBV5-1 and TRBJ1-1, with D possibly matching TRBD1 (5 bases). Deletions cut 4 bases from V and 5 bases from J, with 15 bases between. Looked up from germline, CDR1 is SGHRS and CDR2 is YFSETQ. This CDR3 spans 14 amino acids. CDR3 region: CASSLGWGITEAFF. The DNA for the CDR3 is TGCGCCAGCAGCCTCGGCTGGGGGATAACTGAAGCTTTCTTT.

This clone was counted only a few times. The CDR3 region has the DNA TGTGCCAGTAGTATAGGAACAGAAGTATACGATACGCAGTATTTT. Translating gives CASSIGTEVYDTQYF. This chain connects TRBV19 to TRBJ2-3, with D unresolved. There are 15 residues in the CDR3. V lost 1 base, J lost 6 bases, and 14 bases lay in between. In germline, CDR1 is LNHDA, CDR2 SQIVND (reference sequence).

The CDR3 spells CASSPRTGSSYNSPLHF. The CDR3 DNA is TGTGCCAGCAGCCCCCGGACAGGGAGCTCCTATAATTCACCCCTCCACTTT. This chain links TRBV14 with TRBJ1-6, with 8 bases aligning to TRBD1. The J segment lost 0 bases and the V segment lost 4 bases, leaving 5 bases of the junction unmatched. CDR1 is SGHDN and CDR2 is FVKESK in the germline V gene. This CDR3 region has 17 residues.

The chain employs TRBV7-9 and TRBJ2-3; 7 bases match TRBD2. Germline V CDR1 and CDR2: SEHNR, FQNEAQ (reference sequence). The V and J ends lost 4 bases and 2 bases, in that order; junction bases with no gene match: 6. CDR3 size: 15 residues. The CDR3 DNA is TGTGCCAGCAGCTCATCCAGCGGGGCCACAGATACGCAGTATTTT. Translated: CASSSSSGATDTQYF.

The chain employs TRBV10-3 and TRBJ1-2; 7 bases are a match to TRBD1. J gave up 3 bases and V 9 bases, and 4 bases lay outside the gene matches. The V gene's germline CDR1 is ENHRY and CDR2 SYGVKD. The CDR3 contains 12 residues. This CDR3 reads CAIRDSHYGYTF. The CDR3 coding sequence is TGTGCCATTAGGGACAGCCACTATGGCTACACCTTC.

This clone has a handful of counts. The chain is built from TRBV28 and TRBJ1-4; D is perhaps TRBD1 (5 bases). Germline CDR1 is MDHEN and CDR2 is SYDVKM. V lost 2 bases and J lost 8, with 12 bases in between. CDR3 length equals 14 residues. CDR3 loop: CASSLRAGREKLFF. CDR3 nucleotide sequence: TGTGCCAGCAGTTTAAGGGCAGGGAGGGAAAAACTGTTTTTT.

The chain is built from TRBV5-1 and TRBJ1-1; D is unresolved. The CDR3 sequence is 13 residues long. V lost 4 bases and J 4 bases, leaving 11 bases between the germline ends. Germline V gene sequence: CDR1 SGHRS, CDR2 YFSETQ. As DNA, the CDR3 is TGCGCCAGCAGCCACGAAGTGGGCACTGAAGCTTTCTTT. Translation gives CASSHEVGTEAFF.

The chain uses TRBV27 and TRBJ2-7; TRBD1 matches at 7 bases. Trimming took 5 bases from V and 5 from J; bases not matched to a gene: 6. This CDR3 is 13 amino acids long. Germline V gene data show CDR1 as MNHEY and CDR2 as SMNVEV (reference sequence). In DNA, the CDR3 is TGTGCCAGCAGTGAGGGGGCCCAGAACGAGCAGTACTTC. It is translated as CASSEGAQNEQYF.

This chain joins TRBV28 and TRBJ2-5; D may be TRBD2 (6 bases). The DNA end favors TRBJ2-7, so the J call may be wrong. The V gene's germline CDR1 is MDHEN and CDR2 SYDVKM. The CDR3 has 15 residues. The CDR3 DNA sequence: TGTGCCAGCAGTTTTCGCGGGGCCAGGCGCTACGAGCAGTACTTC. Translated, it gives CASSFRGARRYEQYF.

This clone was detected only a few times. CDR3 DNA: TGTGCCAGTAGTATCGGGACTAGGGCTAATGAAAAACTGTTTTTT. As protein: CASSIGTRANEKLFF. The chain is built from TRBV19 and TRBJ1-4; possible D gene TRBD1, 5 bases. The CDR3 sequence is 15 residues long. The germline V and J ends were trimmed by 3 bases and 3 bases, with 11 bases remaining between them. From germline, CDR1 is LNHDA and CDR2 SQIVND (reference sequence).

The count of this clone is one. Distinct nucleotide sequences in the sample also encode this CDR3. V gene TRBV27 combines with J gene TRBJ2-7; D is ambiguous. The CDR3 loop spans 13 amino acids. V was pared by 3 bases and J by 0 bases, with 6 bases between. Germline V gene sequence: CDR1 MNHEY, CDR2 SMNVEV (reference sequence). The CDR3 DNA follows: TGTGCCAGCAGTTTGGGCCGCTCCTACGAGCAGTACTTC. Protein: CASSLGRSYEQYF.

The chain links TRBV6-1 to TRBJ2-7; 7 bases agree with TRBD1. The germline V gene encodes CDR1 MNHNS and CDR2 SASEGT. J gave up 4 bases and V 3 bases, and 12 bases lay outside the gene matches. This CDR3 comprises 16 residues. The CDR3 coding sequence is TGTGCCAGCAGTGATGGGACCGGGACAGCTTTATACGAGCAGTACTTC. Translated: CASSDGTGTALYEQYF.

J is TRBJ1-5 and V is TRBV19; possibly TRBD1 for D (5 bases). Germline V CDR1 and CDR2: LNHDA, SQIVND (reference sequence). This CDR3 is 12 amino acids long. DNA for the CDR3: TGTGCATCCCGACAGTCCAGCGGGCCCCAGCATTTT. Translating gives CASRQSSGPQHF.

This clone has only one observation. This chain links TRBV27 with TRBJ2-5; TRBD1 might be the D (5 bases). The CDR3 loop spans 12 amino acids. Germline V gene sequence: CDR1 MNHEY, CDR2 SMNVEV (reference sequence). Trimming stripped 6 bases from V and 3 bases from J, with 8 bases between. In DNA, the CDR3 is TGTGCCAGCAGCATACAGGAAGAGACCCAGTACTTC. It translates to CASSIQEETQYF.

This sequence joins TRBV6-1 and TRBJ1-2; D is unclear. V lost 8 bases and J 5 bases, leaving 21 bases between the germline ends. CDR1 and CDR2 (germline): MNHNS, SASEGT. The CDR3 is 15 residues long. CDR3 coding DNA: TGTGCCAGCTTCGAAGAGCCCCCCGGATTATATGGCTACACCTTC. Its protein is CASFEEPPGLYGYTF.

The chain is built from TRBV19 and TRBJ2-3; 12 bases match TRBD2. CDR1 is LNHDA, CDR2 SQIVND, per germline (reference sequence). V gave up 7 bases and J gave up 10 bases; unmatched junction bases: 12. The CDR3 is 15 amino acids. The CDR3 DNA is TGTGCCAGTACCTGGACTAGCGGGGCCCGAAGGGCGCAGTATTTT. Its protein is CASTWTSGARRAQYF.

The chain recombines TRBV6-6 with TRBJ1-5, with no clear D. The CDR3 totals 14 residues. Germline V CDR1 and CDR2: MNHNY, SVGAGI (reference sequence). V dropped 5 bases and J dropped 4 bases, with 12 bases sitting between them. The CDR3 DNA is TGTGCCAGCAGTCCTCATGACCGGAATCAGCCCCAGCATTTT. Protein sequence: CASSPHDRNQPQHF.

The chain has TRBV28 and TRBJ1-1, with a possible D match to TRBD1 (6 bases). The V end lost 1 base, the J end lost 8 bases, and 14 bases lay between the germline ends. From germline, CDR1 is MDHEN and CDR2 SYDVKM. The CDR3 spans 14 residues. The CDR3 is CASSLSPGAREAFF. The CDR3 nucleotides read TGTGCCAGCAGTTTATCCCCAGGGGCCCGAGAAGCTTTCTTT.

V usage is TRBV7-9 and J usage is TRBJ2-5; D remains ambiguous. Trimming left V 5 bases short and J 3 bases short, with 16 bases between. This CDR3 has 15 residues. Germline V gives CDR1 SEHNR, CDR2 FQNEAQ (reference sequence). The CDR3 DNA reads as TGTGCCAGCAGCCCAGTGACCGGAAACGAAGAGACCCAGTACTTC. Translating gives CASSPVTGNEETQYF. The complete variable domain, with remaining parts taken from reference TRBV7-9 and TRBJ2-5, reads DTGVSQNPRHKITKRGQNVTFRCDPISEHNRLYWYRQTLGQGPEFLTYFQNEAQLEKSRLLSDRFSAERPKGSFSTLEIQRTEQGDSAMYLCASSPVTGNEETQYFGPGTRLLVL.

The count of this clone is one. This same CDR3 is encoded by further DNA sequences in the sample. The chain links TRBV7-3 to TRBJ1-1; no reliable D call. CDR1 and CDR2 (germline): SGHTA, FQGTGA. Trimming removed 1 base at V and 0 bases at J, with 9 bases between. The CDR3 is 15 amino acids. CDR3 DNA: TGTGCCAGCAGCTTAATCGGCGGAATGAACACTGAAGCTTTCTTT. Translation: CASSLIGGMNTEAFF.

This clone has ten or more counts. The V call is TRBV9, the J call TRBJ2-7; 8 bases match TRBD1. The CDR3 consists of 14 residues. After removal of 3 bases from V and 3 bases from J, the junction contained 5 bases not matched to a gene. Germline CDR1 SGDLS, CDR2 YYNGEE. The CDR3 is CASSASTGGYEQYF. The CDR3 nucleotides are TGTGCCAGCAGCGCAAGTACAGGGGGCTACGAGCAGTACTTC.

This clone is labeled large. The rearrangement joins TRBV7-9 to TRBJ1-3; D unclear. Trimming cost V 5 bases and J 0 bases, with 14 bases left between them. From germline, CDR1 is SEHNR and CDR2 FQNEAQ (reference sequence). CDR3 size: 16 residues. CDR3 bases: TGTGCCAGCAGCCCGGAGGGCCGCGGCTCTGGAAACACCATATATTTT. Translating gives CASSPEGRGSGNTIYF. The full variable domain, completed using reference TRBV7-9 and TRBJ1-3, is DTGVSQNPRHKITKRGQNVTFRCDPISEHNRLYWYRQTLGQGPEFLTYFQNEAQLEKSRLLSDRFSAERPKGSFSTLEIQRTEQGDSAMYLCASSPEGRGSGNTIYFGEGSWLTVV.